Listed below are T cell receptor beta chains from one sample, sequenced in a study of blood T cell repertoires in COVID-19. Libraries were prepared by immunoSEQ multiplex PCR; TCRdb keeps only in-frame clonotypes and omits some of them. The data contain 100,000 to 150,000 clones, 85% to 90% of them seen just once; the ten biggest clones take up roughly 4%. Sequencing was done on a sample of peripheral blood. The origin of the receptors is a man aged 55 to 70 with COVID-19, enrolled during active disease. CDR3s include the opening cysteine and the closing phenylalanine or tryptophan. The order of the fields is CDR3 DNA, CDR3 protein, D gene, V gene, J gene, CDR3 length, clone size. D genes are given only for firm matches. A row's size may be missing; if present it is once, few, many or a size class.

TGTGCCAGTATAGGGGTTTCAGATACGCAGTATTTT	CASIGVSDTQYF	.	TRBV6-5	TRBJ2-3	12	few
TGCGCCAGCAGCTCAATAGCGAAAGGGCCCTACGAGCAGTACTTC	CASSSIAKGPYEQYF	.	TRBV5-1	TRBJ2-7	15	once
TGTGCCAGCAGTTACCAGCGAGGGGGTGTGAACACTGAAGCTTTCTTT	CASSYQRGGVNTEAFF	.	TRBV6-2/TRBV6-3	TRBJ1-1	16	.
TGCGCCAGCAGTCAGGGGGATGGCTACACCTTC	CASSQGDGYTF	TRBD1	TRBV10-2	TRBJ1-2	11	.
TGTGCCAGCAGCTCCGACCAGGACACGCTTTATAATTCACCCCTCCACTTT	CASSSDQDTLYNSPLHF	.	TRBV7-2	TRBJ1-6	17	.
TGTGCCAGCAGTTTGCGGGACAGGGGGATAGAGGTTGAGCAGTTCTTC	CASSLRDRGIEVEQFF	TRBD1	TRBV28	TRBJ2-1	16	.
TGCGCCAGCAGCCCCCGGACAGGGGAAACCGGGGAGCTGTTTTTT	CASSPRTGETGELFF	TRBD1	TRBV10-1	TRBJ2-2	15	.
TGTGCCAGCAGCTTAGTACTCATCAATGAGCAGTTCTTC	CASSLVLINEQFF	.	TRBV7-2	TRBJ2-1	13	.
TGTGCCAGCAGCTTAGCTGGGCCGGCGAGCAAAAACATTCAGTACTTC	CASSLAGPASKNIQYF	.	TRBV7-9	TRBJ2-4	16	once
TGTGCCAGCAGCGAAAACAGGGGAGGTGGCACTGAAGCTTTCTTT	CASSENRGGGTEAFF	TRBD1	TRBV11-1	TRBJ1-1	15	once
TGTGCCAGCAGCTTATTACAAAAGGCGAGAGGTGCGAACACTGAAGCTTTCTTT	CASSLLQKARGANTEAFF	.	TRBV7-6	TRBJ1-1	18	.
TGTGCCAGCAGCCGACAGGGAATGAACACCGGGGAGCTGTTTTTT	CASSRQGMNTGELFF	TRBD1	TRBV27	TRBJ2-2	15	few
TGTGCCAGCAGCTTAGAATGGGGGGTGGGGCCTGAAGCTTTCTTT	CASSLEWGVGPEAFF	.	TRBV7-8	TRBJ1-1	15	.
TGCGCCAGCAGCTTGGTCCTAGCGGGGGCGGACACCGGGGAGCTGTTTTTT	CASSLVLAGADTGELFF	TRBD2	TRBV5-1	TRBJ2-2	17	.
TGTGCCAGCAGGATCCCCAGGGGGGCCTCCGAGCAGTACTTC	CASRIPRGASEQYF	.	TRBV28	TRBJ2-7	14	.
TGCGCCAGCAGGATACCTTCTAGAGGCTATGGCTACACCTTC	CASRIPSRGYGYTF	.	TRBV5-1	TRBJ1-2	14	.
TGTGCCAGCAGCTTGGGGCACAGCTTCTCTGGAAACACCATATATTTT	CASSLGHSFSGNTIYF	.	TRBV5-4	TRBJ1-3	16	once
TGTGCCTGGAGTGCAGGGCAAAACTATGGCTACACCTTC	CAWSAGQNYGYTF	.	TRBV30	TRBJ1-2	13	.
TGCGCCAGCAGCCAAGGTGGGGGGACTTATTACGAGCAGTACTTC	CASSQGGGTYYEQYF	.	TRBV4-3	TRBJ2-7	15	.
TGTGCCAGCAGTTACGCGGGCATGAACACTGAAGCTTTCTTT	CASSYAGMNTEAFF	.	TRBV6-5	TRBJ1-1	14	few
TGTGCCAGTAGTCAGGGCAGGGGAGGGGGTACGCAGTATTTT	CASSQGRGGGTQYF	.	TRBV19	TRBJ2-3	14	.
TGTGCCAGTAGTATAGAAGGACAGGGGTACGGAAACACCATATATTTT	CASSIEGQGYGNTIYF	TRBD1	TRBV19	TRBJ1-3	16	.
TGCGCCAGCACACCCGGGACAGGGGTCACAGATACGCAGTATTTT	CASTPGTGVTDTQYF	TRBD1	TRBV5-1	TRBJ2-3	15	.
TGCGCCAGCAGCCAAGATGGTGGTCAGGGTAATTCACCCCTCCACTTT	CASSQDGGQGNSPLHF	.	TRBV4-1	TRBJ1-6	16	few
TGTGCCAGCAGTGTTACAGGGGGCAGCTACGAGCAGTACTTC	CASSVTGGSYEQYF	TRBD1	TRBV28	TRBJ2-7	14	.
TGTGCCAGCAGCCTCGGGAGCCAAGGCACCGGGGAGCTGTTTTTT	CASSLGSQGTGELFF	.	TRBV9	TRBJ2-2	15	.
TGCGCCAGCAGCTTGACTAGCGGGGGGATTGAGCAGTTCTTC	CASSLTSGGIEQFF	TRBD2	TRBV5-1	TRBJ2-1	14	.
TGTGCCACCTCTCCGGTAGGCGGGGAGACCCAGTACTTC	CATSPVGGETQYF	.	TRBV7-3	TRBJ2-5	13	.
TGTGCCAGCAGACTGGGACAGGAGAACACCGGGGAGCTGTTTTTT	CASRLGQENTGELFF	TRBD1	TRBV11-2	TRBJ2-2	15	.
TGTGCCAGCAGAGCGGGACAGGGGAACTATGGCTACACCTTC	CASRAGQGNYGYTF	TRBD1	TRBV2	TRBJ1-2	14	few
TGTGCCAGCAGGCGGACAGGGGACTATGGCTACACCTTC	CASRRTGDYGYTF	TRBD1	TRBV3-1/TRBV3-2	TRBJ1-2	13	.
TGTGCCAGCAGCTTAGTCTCTGGGGGGACAGGGAGTGGCAATGAGCAGTTCTTC	CASSLVSGGTGSGNEQFF	TRBD1	TRBV11-3	TRBJ2-1	18	.
TGTGCCAGCAGCCGCAATCAGGGTAGGGATCAGCCCCAGCATTTT	CASSRNQGRDQPQHF	.	TRBV4-2	TRBJ1-5	15	.
TGTGCCAGTAGTGTGACAGGGAGTCATGGCTACACCTTC	CASSVTGSHGYTF	TRBD1	TRBV19	TRBJ1-2	13	.
TGTGCCAGCAGAGATTCTAGCGGGAGCACAGATACGCAGTATTTT	CASRDSSGSTDTQYF	TRBD2	TRBV7-8	TRBJ2-3	15	few
TGTGCCAGTAGTACCCGGACAGGAGGAGCTTTCTTT	CASSTRTGGAFF	TRBD1	TRBV19	TRBJ1-1	12	.